A selection of T cell receptor beta chains follows, all from one sample in a study of blood T cell repertoires in COVID-19. Assay: immunoSEQ multiplex PCR; the TCRdb copy retains only in-frame clones and omits some. The sample gives 55,000 to 80,000 clones, around 83% of which show up once; around 6.6% is in the top ten. Sequencing was performed on peripheral blood. These receptors came from a human donor in a cohort sampled during active COVID-19. Both conserved end residues are part of each CDR3. A D gene is named only where the DNA matches it firmly. Clone sizes are given selectively: once, few, many, or a class where the clone is expanded.

size,J,V,D,CDR3,DNA
.,TRBJ1-2,TRBV10-3,TRBD1,CAISETGPYGGYTF,TGTGCCATCAGCGAGACAGGGCCGTATGGCGGCTACACCTTC
.,TRBJ2-2,TRBV6-6,.,CASSTGTGELFF,TGTGCCAGCAGTACAGGGACCGGGGAGCTGTTTTTT
.,TRBJ2-1,TRBV3-1/TRBV3-2,.,CASSQDRGGPGLNEQFF,TGTGCCAGCAGCCAAGATAGGGGGGGGCCAGGGCTCAATGAGCAGTTCTTC
.,TRBJ2-5,TRBV2,.,CATSGLQETQYF,TGTGCCACCTCGGGACTGCAAGAGACCCAGTACTTC
few,TRBJ2-1,TRBV25-1,TRBD2,CASSGSGRRYNEQFF,TGTGCCAGCAGTGGTAGCGGGAGACGCTACAATGAGCAGTTCTTC
once,TRBJ2-7,TRBV2,.,CASSEQSYEQYF,TGTGCCAGCAGTGAACAGTCCTACGAGCAGTACTTC
.,TRBJ2-3,TRBV5-5,.,CASSPNPSAGYTQYF,TGTGCCAGCAGCCCAAACCCGTCGGCGGGATATACGCAGTATTTT
.,TRBJ2-2,TRBV4-2,.,CASSQDVAGRKFNTGELFF,TGTGCCAGCAGCCAAGATGTTGCGGGGCGGAAATTCAACACCGGGGAGCTGTTTTTT
.,TRBJ2-3,TRBV29-1,TRBD1,CSVGSGTGGTDTQYF,TGCAGCGTCGGCAGCGGGACAGGGGGCACAGATACGCAGTATTTT
.,TRBJ1-4,TRBV30,TRBD1,CAQDLGGPTNEKLFF,TGTGCCCAAGACCTAGGGGGCCCAACTAATGAAAAACTGTTTTTT
.,TRBJ2-5,TRBV19,.,CASSIWRGLGETQYF,TGTGCCAGTAGTATCTGGCGGGGACTTGGAGAGACCCAGTACTTC
few,TRBJ2-5,TRBV27,.,CASSLKGRQALQETQYF,TGTGCCAGCAGTTTAAAGGGGCGACAGGCCCTACAAGAGACCCAGTACTTC
.,TRBJ1-5,TRBV12-3/TRBV12-4,.,CASSLVGGPQHF,TGTGCCAGCAGTTTAGTTGGAGGGCCCCAGCATTTT
.,TRBJ2-3,TRBV9,.,CASSVAGGGTDTQYF,TGTGCCAGCAGCGTAGCTGGAGGGGGCACAGATACGCAGTATTTT
.,TRBJ2-1,TRBV5-1,TRBD1,CASSWDSLNEQFF,TGCGCCAGCAGCTGGGACAGTTTGAATGAGCAGTTCTTC
.,TRBJ2-2,TRBV7-9,.,CASSLPGRLRGNTGELFF,TGTGCCAGCAGCTTACCGGGTCGGTTGCGGGGGAACACCGGGGAGCTGTTTTTT
once,TRBJ2-3,TRBV4-1,TRBD1,CASSQRPGTGGRTDTQYF,TGCGCCAGCAGCCAACGTCCCGGGACAGGGGGTCGCACAGATACGCAGTATTTT
.,TRBJ2-4,TRBV11-2,TRBD1,CASSRTGARAKNIQYF,TGTGCCAGCAGCCGGACAGGGGCGCGAGCCAAAAACATTCAGTACTTC
.,TRBJ2-7,TRBV18,.,CASSPRGSYEQYF,TGTGCCAGCTCACCAAGGGGTTCCTACGAGCAGTACTTC
.,TRBJ2-3,TRBV5-1,TRBD1,CASSYQGVEDTQYF,TGCGCCAGCAGCTACCAGGGGGTGGAAGATACGCAGTATTTT
.,TRBJ2-1,TRBV20-1,.,CSATRPPEQFF,TGCAGTGCTACTAGGCCGCCTGAGCAGTTCTTC
once,TRBJ2-1,TRBV7-2,TRBD2,CASSRLAGVEQFF,TGTGCCAGCAGCCGGCTAGCGGGAGTGGAGCAGTTCTTC
.,TRBJ1-2,TRBV7-3,.,CASSLTGGNNYGYTF,TGTGCCAGCAGCTTAACCGGGGGGAACAACTATGGCTACACCTTC
.,TRBJ1-1,TRBV7-8,.,CASSQQGNTEAFF,TGTGCCAGCAGCCAACAGGGGAACACTGAAGCTTTCTTT
.,TRBJ1-4,TRBV2,.,CASKTGTSNEKLFF,TGTGCCAGCAAGACCGGGACATCGAATGAAAAACTGTTTTTT
.,TRBJ2-2,TRBV30,.,CAWSLLSHNRPGGELFF,TGTGCCTGGAGTCTCCTTTCCCATAACCGCCCCGGCGGGGAGCTGTTTTTT
.,TRBJ1-1,TRBV19,TRBD1,CASLDRVEAFF,TGTGCCAGTTTAGACAGGGTGGAAGCTTTCTTT
.,TRBJ2-7,TRBV12-5,TRBD2,CASRTSGGRYEQYF,TGTGCTTCCCGGACTAGCGGGGGGAGGTACGAGCAGTACTTC
.,TRBJ2-5,TRBV11-2,TRBD1,CASSLEGTGEETQYF,TGTGCCAGCAGCTTAGAGGGAACAGGGGAGGAGACCCAGTACTTC
.,TRBJ2-1,TRBV7-8,TRBD2,CASSLALFGTSGSVGNEQFF,TGTGCCAGCAGCTTAGCGCTCTTTGGGACTAGCGGGAGTGTGGGCAATGAGCAGTTCTTC
.,TRBJ1-6,TRBV7-5,.,CARSSEGGKNSPLHF,TGTGCCAGAAGCTCCGAGGGAGGTAAGAATTCACCCCTCCACTTT
.,TRBJ1-5,TRBV10-3,TRBD1,CATRQGSDSNQPQHF,TGTGCCACGCGACAGGGGTCAGACAGCAATCAGCCCCAGCATTTT
.,TRBJ2-7,TRBV27,TRBD2,CASGARGRTSGGAYEQYF,TGTGCCAGCGGGGCCCGGGGGAGAACTAGCGGGGGAGCCTACGAGCAGTACTTC
few,TRBJ1-6,TRBV27,.,CASSLGRRNSPLHF,TGTGCCAGCAGTTTAGGGAGGAGGAATTCACCCCTCCACTTT
.,TRBJ2-2,TRBV11-2,.,CASSLGLDSTTGELFF,TGTGCCAGCAGCTTAGGGCTGGACTCAACCACCGGGGAGCTGTTTTTT
.,TRBJ2-7,TRBV2,TRBD1,CASRGGQGEREQYF,TGTGCCAGCAGGGGGGGACAGGGGGAACGGGAGCAGTACTTC
.,TRBJ1-2,TRBV4-1,.,CASSQDYPREVDGYTF,TGCGCCAGCAGCCAAGATTATCCAAGGGAGGTTGATGGCTACACCTTC
.,TRBJ2-2,TRBV27,TRBD2,CASSLERGGTGELFF,TGTGCCAGCAGTTTAGAGCGGGGGGGCACCGGGGAGCTGTTTTTT
.,TRBJ2-3,TRBV7-8,TRBD1,CASGQGGDTQYF,TGTGCCAGCGGACAGGGTGGGGATACGCAGTATTTT